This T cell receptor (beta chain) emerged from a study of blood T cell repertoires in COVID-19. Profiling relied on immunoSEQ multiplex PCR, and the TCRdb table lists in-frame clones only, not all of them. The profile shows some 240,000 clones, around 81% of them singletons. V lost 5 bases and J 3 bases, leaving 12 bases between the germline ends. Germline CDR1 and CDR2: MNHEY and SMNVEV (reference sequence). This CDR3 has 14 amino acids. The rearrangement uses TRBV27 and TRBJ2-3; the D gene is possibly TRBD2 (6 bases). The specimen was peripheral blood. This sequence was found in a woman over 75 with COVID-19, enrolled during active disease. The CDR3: CASSGMGLTDTQYF. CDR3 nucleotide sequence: TGTGCCAGCAGTGGAATGGGACTGACAGATACGCAGTATTTT.